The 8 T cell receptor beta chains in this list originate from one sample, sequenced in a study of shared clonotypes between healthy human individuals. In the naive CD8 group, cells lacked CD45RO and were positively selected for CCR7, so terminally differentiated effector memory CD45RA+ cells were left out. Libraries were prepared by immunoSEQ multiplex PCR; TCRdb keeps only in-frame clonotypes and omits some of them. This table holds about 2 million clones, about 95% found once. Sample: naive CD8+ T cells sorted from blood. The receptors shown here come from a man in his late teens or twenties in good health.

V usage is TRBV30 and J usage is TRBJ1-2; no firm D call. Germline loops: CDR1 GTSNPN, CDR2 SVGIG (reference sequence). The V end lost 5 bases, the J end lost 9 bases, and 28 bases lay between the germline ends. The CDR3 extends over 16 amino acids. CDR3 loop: CAWSPGGSRMLESYTF. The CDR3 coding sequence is TGTGCCTGGTCCCCCGGAGGAAGCAGAATGCTAGAGAGCTACACCTTC.

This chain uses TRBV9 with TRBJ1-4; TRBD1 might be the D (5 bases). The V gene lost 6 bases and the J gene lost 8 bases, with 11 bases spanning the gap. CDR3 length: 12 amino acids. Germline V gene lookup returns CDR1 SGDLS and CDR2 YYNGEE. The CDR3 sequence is CASTRRGEKLFF. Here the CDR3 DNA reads TGTGCCAGCACCCGTAGGGGAGAAAAACTGTTTTTT. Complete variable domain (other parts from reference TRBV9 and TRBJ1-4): DSGVTQTPKHLITATGQRVTLRCSPRSGDLSVYWYQQSLDQGLQFLIQYYNGEERAKGNILERFSAQQFPDLHSELNLSSLELGDSALYFCASTRRGEKLFFGSGTQLSVL.

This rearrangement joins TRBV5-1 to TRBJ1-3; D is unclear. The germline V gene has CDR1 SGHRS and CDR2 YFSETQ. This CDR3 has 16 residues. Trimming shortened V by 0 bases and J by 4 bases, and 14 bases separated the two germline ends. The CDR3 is CASSLGQAMQGNTIYF. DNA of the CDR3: TGCGCCAGCAGCTTGGGTCAGGCAATGCAGGGAAACACCATATATTTT.

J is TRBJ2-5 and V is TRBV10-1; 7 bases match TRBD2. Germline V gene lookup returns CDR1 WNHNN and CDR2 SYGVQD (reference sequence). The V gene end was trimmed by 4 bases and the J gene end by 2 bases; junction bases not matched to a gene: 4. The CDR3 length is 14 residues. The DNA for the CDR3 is TGCGCCAGCAGTGCCGCGGGGGAGCAAGAGACCCAGTACTTC. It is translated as CASSAAGEQETQYF.

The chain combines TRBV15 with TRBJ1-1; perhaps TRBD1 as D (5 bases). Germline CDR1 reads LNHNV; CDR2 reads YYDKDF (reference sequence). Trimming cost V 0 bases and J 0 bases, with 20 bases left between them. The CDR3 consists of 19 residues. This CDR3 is CATSRDLFEAGLVNTEAFF. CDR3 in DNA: TGTGCCACCAGCAGAGATTTATTTGAGGCAGGGCTTGTGAACACTGAAGCTTTCTTT. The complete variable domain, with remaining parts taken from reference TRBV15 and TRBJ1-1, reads DAMVIQNPRYQVTQFGKPVTLSCSQTLNHNVMYWYQQKSSQAPKLLFHYYDKDFNNEADTPDNFQSRRPNTSFCFLDIRSPGLGDTAMYLCATSRDLFEAGLVNTEAFFGQGTRLTVV.

CDR3 residues: CASGTGTGYYEQYF. The CDR3 DNA reads TGTGCTAGTGGAACCGGGACAGGGTACTACGAGCAGTACTTC. The chain carries TRBV12-5 and TRBJ2-7; 9 bases agree with TRBD1. The germline V gene has CDR1 LGHNT and CDR2 FRNRAP. V shed 6 bases, J shed 3 bases, and the junction held 6 bases outside the gene matches. The CDR3 is 14 residues long.

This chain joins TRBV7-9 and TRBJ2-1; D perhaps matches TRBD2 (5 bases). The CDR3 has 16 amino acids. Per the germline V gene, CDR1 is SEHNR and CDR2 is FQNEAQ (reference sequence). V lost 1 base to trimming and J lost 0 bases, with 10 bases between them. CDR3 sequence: CASSLVRGTSYNEQFF. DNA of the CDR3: TGTGCCAGCAGCTTAGTTCGGGGTACCTCCTACAATGAGCAGTTCTTC.

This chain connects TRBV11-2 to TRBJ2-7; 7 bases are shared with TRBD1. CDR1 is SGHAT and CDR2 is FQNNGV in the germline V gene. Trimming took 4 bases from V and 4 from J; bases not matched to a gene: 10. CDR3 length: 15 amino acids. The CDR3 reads CASSSIRDSGYEQYF. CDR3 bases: TGTGCCAGCAGCTCAATCCGGGACAGTGGTTACGAGCAGTACTTC.